Each of the 17 T cell receptor beta chains below was sequenced from the same sample in a study of T cell responses to AZD1222 COVID-19 vaccine. TCRdb's table, derived via immunoSEQ multiplex PCR, lists solely in-frame clones and lacks some. In the table there are about 94,000 clones, 85% of which are singletons. Sequenced here: peripheral blood, sampled 28 days after the second AZD1222 dose. These receptors originate from an adult who received the AZD1222 COVID-19 vaccine.

This clone was detected once. The genes are TRBV29-1 and TRBJ1-2, with D maybe TRBD1 (5 bases). The CDR3 extends over 13 amino acids. CDR1 and CDR2 from the germline V gene are SQVTM and ANQGSEA. Trimming removed 5 bases from V and 1 base from J, with 11 bases in between. The CDR3 DNA reads as TGCAGCGTTTTTTTGACAGATAACTATGGCTACACCTTC. Translating it yields CSVFLTDNYGYTF.

The chain couples TRBV4-3 to TRBJ1-1; D gene unclear. There are 15 residues in the CDR3. From germline, CDR1 is LGHNA and CDR2 YSLEER. The V end was cut by 3 bases, the J end by 2 bases, with 13 bases between. The CDR3 loop reads CASSQGLLLNTEAFF. The CDR3 DNA follows: TGCGCCAGCAGCCAGGGGTTATTACTTAACACTGAAGCTTTCTTT.

This chain uses TRBV7-9 with TRBJ1-2; unclear D gene. Germline CDR1 reads SEHNR; CDR2 reads FQNEAQ (reference sequence). V was cut by 10 bases and J by 3 bases, with 9 bases left in between. This CDR3 region has 11 residues. The CDR3 is CATGSDYGYTF. In DNA form, the CDR3 reads TGTGCCACTGGCAGCGACTATGGCTACACCTTC.

The rearrangement uses TRBV24-1 and TRBJ2-7; D gene unclear. The CDR3 sequence is 11 residues long. Per the germline V gene, CDR1 is KGHDR and CDR2 is SFDVKD. The V end was cut by 6 bases, the J end by 9 bases, with 11 bases between. In nucleotides, the CDR3 is TGTGCCACCAGTCATTCGACCTGGCAGTACTTC. As protein: CATSHSTWQYF.

The genes are TRBV7-3 and TRBJ2-3; 12 bases fit TRBD2. This CDR3 region has 19 residues. With 5 bases clipped from V and 1 base from J, the junction kept 13 bases outside the gene matches. Germline CDR1 and CDR2: SGHTA and FQGTGA. In DNA, the CDR3 is TGTGCCAGCAGCCCTAGCACAGGAAGACTAGCGGGAGGCACAGATACGCAGTATTTT. Protein sequence: CASSPSTGRLAGGTDTQYF.

CDR3 sequence (DNA): TGTGCCAGCAGCACCCTTCGACAGGCCTTGAACACTGAAGCTTTCTTT. Its protein product is CASSTLRQALNTEAFF. The rearrangement uses TRBV3-1 (or the pseudogene TRBV3-2) and TRBJ1-1; the D gene is possibly TRBD1 (6 bases). The CDR3 consists of 16 residues. Germline loops: CDR1 LGHDT, CDR2 YNNKEL (reference sequence). V was pared by 5 bases and J by 0 bases, with 16 bases between.

This chain uses TRBV10-1 with TRBJ2-1; TRBD1 is a possible D gene (5 bases). The CDR3 runs 14 residues. V was pared by 4 bases and J by 4 bases, with 11 bases between. CDR1 and CDR2 from the germline V gene are WNHNN and SYGVQD (reference sequence). The CDR3: CASSGSGWYNEQFF. CDR3 sequence (DNA): TGCGCCAGCAGTGGGTCAGGGTGGTACAATGAGCAGTTCTTC.

This clone was seen more than once but under ten times. This rearrangement joins TRBV2 to TRBJ1-2; D remains unclear. The CDR3 runs to 15 residues. Trimming stripped 6 bases from V and 0 bases from J, with 14 bases between. CDR1 is SNHLY, CDR2 FYNNEI, per germline. The CDR3 nucleotides read TGTGCCAGCAGACGTGGAAGCCAAGCTAACTATGGCTACACCTTC. Encoded protein: CASRRGSQANYGYTF.

This chain connects TRBV30 to TRBJ1-3; 8 nucleotides agree with TRBD1. Germline values: CDR1 GTSNPN, CDR2 SVGIG (reference sequence). This CDR3 spans 13 amino acids. Losses at the gene ends were 8 bases for V and 0 bases for J; bases not matched to a gene: 3. The CDR3 region is CAGTGRSGNTIYF. In DNA, the CDR3 is TGTGCCGGGACAGGTCGCTCTGGAAACACCATATATTTT.

CDR3 sequence: CASSKGEGYGYTF. The DNA of the CDR3 is TGTGCCAGTAGTAAGGGTGAGGGTTATGGCTACACCTTC. The gene calls are TRBV19 and TRBJ1-2; D is uncertain. The V end was cut by 4 bases, the J end by 5 bases, with 11 bases between. The length of the CDR3 is 13 residues. Germline V CDR1 and CDR2: LNHDA, SQIVND (reference sequence).

V gene TRBV19 combines with J gene TRBJ2-7, with D uncertain. V was pared by 3 bases and J by 4 bases, with 7 bases between. Looked up from germline, CDR1 is LNHDA and CDR2 is SQIVND (reference sequence). The CDR3 has 12 amino acids. CDR3 sequence (DNA): TGTGCCAGTAGTATCCTATCATACGAGCAGTACTTC. Translated: CASSILSYEQYF.

This clone has a single count. J is TRBJ2-3 and V is TRBV29-1, with TRBD2 matching 12 bases. Germline CDR1 is SQVTM and CDR2 is ANQGSEA. This CDR3 is built from 15 residues. J lost 4 bases, V lost 1 base, and 3 bases had no gene match. CDR3 DNA sequence: TGCAGCGTTGAAGCGACTAGCGGGAGCTCAGATACGCAGTATTTT. This gives the protein CSVEATSGSSDTQYF.

This chain uses TRBV20-1 with TRBJ1-1, with TRBD1 as a possible D gene (5 bases). CDR1 and CDR2 (germline): DFQATT, SNEGSKA (reference sequence). The CDR3 contains 13 residues. With 3 bases removed from V and 1 base from J, the gap between germline ends came to 9 bases. In nucleotides, the CDR3 is TGCAGTGCTAGTGCGGGGGAGAACACTGAAGCTTTCTTT. Translating it yields CSASAGENTEAFF.

The chain links TRBV5-6 to TRBJ2-7, with 9 bases that match TRBD1. Per the germline V gene, CDR1 is SGHDT and CDR2 is YYEEEE. This CDR3 contains 16 residues. V was pared by 4 bases and J by 1 base, with 9 bases of the junction left unmatched. CDR3 DNA: TGTGCCAGCAGCATGCGGACAGGGGCCGCTTCCTACGAGCAGTACTTC. Translating it yields CASSMRTGAASYEQYF.

The chain joins TRBV15 to TRBJ1-1, with TRBD1 identical over 7 bases. V lost 0 bases, J lost 5 bases, and 6 bases stayed unmatched. This CDR3 spans 15 amino acids. Germline V gives CDR1 LNHNV, CDR2 YYDKDF (reference sequence). The CDR3 reads CATSRDISQGTEAFF. DNA for the CDR3: TGTGCCACCAGCAGAGATATTTCACAGGGGACTGAAGCTTTCTTT.

The chain carries TRBV15 and TRBJ2-1; 8 bases align to TRBD2. With V trimmed by 5 bases and J by 5 bases, 5 bases remained unmatched. The V gene's germline CDR1 is LNHNV and CDR2 YYDKDF (reference sequence). The CDR3 runs 14 residues. CDR3 sequence reads: CATSPGLENNEQFF. The CDR3 bases are TGTGCCACCAGCCCGGGACTAGAAAACAATGAGCAGTTCTTC. Combining the CDR3 with reference TRBV15 and TRBJ2-1 gives the whole variable domain DAMVIQNPRYQVTQFGKPVTLSCSQTLNHNVMYWYQQKSSQAPKLLFHYYDKDFNNEADTPDNFQSRRPNTSFCFLDIRSPGLGDTAMYLCATSPGLENNEQFFGPGTRLTVL.

The rearrangement uses TRBV5-4 and TRBJ1-6; unclear D gene. V was cut by 4 bases and J by 5 bases, with 13 bases left in between. From germline, CDR1 is SGHNT and CDR2 YYREEE (reference sequence). CDR3 size: 15 residues. The CDR3 region has the DNA TGTGCCAGCAGCCTCCCGGCGAGCCATAATTCACCCCTCCACTTT. The encoded protein is CASSLPASHNSPLHF.